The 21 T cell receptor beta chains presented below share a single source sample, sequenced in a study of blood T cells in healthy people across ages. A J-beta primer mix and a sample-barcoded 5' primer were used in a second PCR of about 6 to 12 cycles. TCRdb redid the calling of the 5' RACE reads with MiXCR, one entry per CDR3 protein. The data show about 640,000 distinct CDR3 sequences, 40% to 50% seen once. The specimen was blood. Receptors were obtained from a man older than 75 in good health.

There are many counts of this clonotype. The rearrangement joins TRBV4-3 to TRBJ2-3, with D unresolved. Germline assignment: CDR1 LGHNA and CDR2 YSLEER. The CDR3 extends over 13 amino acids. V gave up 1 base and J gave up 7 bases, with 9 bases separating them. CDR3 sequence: CASSQGGGNTQYF. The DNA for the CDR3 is TGCGCCAGCAGCCAAGGGGGTGGGAATACGCAGTATTTT.

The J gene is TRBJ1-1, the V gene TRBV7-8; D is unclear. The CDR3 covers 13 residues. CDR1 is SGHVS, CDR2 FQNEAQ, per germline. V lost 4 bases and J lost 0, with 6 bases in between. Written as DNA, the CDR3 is TGTGCCAGCAGCTCCCAATTGAACACTGAAGCTTTCTTT. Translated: CASSSQLNTEAFF.

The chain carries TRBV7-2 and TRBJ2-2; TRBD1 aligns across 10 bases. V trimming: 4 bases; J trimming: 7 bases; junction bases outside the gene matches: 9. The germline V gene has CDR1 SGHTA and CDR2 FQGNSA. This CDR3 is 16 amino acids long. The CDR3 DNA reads TGTGCCAGCAGCTCCCGGGACAGGGGAAGAGACGGGGAGCTGTTTTTT. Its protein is CASSSRDRGRDGELFF.

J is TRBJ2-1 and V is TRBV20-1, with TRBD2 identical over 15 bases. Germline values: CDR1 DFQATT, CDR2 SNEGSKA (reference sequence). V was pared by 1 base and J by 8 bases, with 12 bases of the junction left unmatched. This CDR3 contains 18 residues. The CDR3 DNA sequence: TGCAGTGCTAGAGTCGGGGGACTAGCGGGAGGTCTTATATATGAGCAGTTCTTC. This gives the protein CSARVGGLAGGLIYEQFF.

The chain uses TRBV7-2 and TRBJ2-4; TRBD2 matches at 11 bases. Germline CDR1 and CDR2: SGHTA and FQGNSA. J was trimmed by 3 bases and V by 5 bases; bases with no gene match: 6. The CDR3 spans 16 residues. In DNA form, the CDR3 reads TGTGCCAGCAGCACAGGGACTAGCGGTCACAAAAACATTCAGTACTTC. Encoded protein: CASSTGTSGHKNIQYF.

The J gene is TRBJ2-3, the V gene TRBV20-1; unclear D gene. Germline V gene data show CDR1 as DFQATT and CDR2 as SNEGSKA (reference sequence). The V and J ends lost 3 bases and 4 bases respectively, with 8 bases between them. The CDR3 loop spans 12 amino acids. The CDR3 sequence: CSARFAADTQYF. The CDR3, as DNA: TGCAGTGCTAGGTTTGCGGCAGATACGCAGTATTTT.

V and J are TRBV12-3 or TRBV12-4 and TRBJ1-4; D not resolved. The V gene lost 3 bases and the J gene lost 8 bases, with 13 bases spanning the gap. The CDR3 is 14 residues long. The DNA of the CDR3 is TGTGCCAGCAGTTTTCATCGGTCAAGCGAAAAACTGTTTTTT. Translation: CASSFHRSSEKLFF.

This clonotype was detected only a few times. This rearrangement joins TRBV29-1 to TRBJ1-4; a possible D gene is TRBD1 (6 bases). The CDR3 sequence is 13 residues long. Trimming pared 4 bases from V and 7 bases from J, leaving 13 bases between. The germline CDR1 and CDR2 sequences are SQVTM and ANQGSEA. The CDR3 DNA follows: TGCAGCGTTGCCGAAGGGGGGGGTGAAAAACTGTTTTTT. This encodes CSVAEGGGEKLFF.

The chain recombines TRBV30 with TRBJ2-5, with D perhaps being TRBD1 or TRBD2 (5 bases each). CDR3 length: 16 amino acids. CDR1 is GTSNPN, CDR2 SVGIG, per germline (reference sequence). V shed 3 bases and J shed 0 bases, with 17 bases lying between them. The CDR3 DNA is TGTGCCTGGAGCGCTCCGGGACGTGCTTACCAAGAGACCCAGTACTTC. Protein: CAWSAPGRAYQETQYF.

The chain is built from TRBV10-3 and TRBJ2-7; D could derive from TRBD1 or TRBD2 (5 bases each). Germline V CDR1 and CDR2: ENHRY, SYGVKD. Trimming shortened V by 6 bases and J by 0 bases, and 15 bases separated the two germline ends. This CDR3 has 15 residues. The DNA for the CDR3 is TGTGCCATCAGCCTAGGGGCAGGGAGCTCCTACGAGCAGTACTTC. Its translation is CAISLGAGSSYEQYF.

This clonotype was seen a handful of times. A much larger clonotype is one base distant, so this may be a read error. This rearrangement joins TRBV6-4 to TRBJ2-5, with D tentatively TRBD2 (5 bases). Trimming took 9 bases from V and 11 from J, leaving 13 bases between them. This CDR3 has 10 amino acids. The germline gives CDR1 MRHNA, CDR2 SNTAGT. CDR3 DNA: TGTGCCAGGGGAAGCGGTGAGCAGTACTTC. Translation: CARGSGEQYF.

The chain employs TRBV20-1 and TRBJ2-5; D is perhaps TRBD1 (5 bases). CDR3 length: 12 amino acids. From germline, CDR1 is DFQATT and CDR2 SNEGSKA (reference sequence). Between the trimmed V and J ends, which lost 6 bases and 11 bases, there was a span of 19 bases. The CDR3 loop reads CSASSPGREQYF. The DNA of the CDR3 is TGCAGTGCCAGCTCGCCAGGGCGTGAGCAGTACTTC.

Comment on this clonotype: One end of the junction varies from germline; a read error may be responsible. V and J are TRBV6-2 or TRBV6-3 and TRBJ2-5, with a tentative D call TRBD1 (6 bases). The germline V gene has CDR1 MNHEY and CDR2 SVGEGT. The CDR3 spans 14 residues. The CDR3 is CASRLTGNQGTQYF. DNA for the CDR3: TGTGCCAGCAGACTAACAGGGAACCAAGGGACCCAGTACTTC.

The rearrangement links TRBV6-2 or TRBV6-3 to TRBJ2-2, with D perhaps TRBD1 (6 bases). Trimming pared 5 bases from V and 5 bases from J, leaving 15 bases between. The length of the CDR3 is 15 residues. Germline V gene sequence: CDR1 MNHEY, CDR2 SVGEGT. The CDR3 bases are TGTGCCAGCAGTGTACTTACAGGGAAGACCGGGGAGCTGTTTTTT. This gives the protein CASSVLTGKTGELFF.

The CDR3 loop is CSARRGLAGNQETQYF. CDR3 in DNA: TGCAGTGCTAGAAGGGGACTAGCGGGAAATCAAGAGACCCAGTACTTC. V gene TRBV20-1 combines with J gene TRBJ2-5; 13 nucleotides match TRBD2. CDR3 length equals 16 residues. Looked up from germline, CDR1 is DFQATT and CDR2 is SNEGSKA (reference sequence). The junction had 5 bases not matched to a gene; V was cut back by 2 bases and J by 2 bases.

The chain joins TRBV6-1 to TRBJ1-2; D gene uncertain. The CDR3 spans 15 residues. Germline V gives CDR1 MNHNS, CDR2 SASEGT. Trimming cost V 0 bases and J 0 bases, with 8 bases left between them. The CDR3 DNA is TGTGCCAGCAGTGAAGCGCAGACCTCTAACTATGGCTACACCTTC. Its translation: CASSEAQTSNYGYTF.

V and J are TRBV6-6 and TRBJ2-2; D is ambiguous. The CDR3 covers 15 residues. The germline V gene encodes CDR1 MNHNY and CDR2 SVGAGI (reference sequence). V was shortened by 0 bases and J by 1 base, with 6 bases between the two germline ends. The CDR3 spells CASSYSPENTGELFF. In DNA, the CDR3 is TGTGCCAGCAGTTACTCACCGGAGAACACCGGGGAGCTGTTTTTT.

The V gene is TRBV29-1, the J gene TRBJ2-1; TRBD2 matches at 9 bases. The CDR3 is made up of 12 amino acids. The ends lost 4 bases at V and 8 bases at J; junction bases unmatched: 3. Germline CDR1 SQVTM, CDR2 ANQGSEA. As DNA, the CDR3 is TGCAGCGTTGCCCGACTAGCGGATGAGCAGTTCTTC. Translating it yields CSVARLADEQFF.

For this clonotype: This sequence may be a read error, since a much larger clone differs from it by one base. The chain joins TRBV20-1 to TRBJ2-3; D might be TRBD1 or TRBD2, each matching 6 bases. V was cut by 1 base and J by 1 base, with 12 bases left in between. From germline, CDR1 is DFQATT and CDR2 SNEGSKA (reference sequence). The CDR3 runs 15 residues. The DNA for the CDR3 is TGCAGTGCTAGAGCCACAGGGAGGTGCACAGATACGCAGTATTTT. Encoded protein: CSARATGRCTDTQYF.

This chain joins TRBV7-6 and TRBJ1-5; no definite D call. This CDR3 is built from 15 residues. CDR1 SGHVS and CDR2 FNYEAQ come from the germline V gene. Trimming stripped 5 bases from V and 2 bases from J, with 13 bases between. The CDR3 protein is CASSEKGFGNQPQHF. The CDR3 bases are TGTGCCAGCAGCGAGAAGGGATTTGGCAATCAGCCCCAGCATTTT.

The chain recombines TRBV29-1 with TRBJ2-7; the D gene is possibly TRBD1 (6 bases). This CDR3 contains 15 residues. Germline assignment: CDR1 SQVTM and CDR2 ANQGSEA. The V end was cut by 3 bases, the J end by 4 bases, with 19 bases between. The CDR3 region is CSVEGDDWGRYEQYF. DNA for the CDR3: TGCAGCGTTGAGGGGGATGACTGGGGGCGGTACGAGCAGTACTTC.